This TCR beta chain was recorded in a study of blood T cells in healthy people across ages. For the second PCR, which ran for about 6 to 11 cycles, a sample-barcoded 5' primer and a J-beta primer mix were used. Every cDNA molecule bore a tag from a template-switch adaptor containing 12 random nucleotides. Via MiXCR, TCRdb re-called the 5' RACE reads, giving one row per CDR3 protein. The table has about 620,000 distinct CDR3 sequences, more than 45% seen once. CDR1 and CDR2 (germline): SGHDT, YYEEEE. The CDR3 runs 19 residues. V was clipped by 0 bases and J by 4 bases; unmatched bases: 15. This sequence originates from a woman aged 80 or over in good health. Sequencing was performed on blood. The chain recombines TRBV5-6 with TRBJ2-1, with 8 bases identical to TRBD2. The CDR3, as DNA: TGTGCCAGCAGCTTGGATCCTAGCGGGTACGGGCCCCTATACAATGAGCAGTTCTTC. This sequence encodes CASSLDPSGYGPLYNEQFF.